These 19 T cell receptor beta chains were sequenced from one sample in a study of T cell responses to AZD1222 COVID-19 vaccine. The method was immunoSEQ multiplex PCR; TCRdb's version includes in-frame clones alone and lacks a portion of them. Of around 120,000 clones listed, 85% to 95% were seen once; the top ten hold 2.5% to 3%. This specimen consisted of peripheral blood, obtained on day 0 of AZD1222 vaccination. These receptors came from an adult in good health.

The CDR3 DNA reads as TGTGCCATCGACCTATACAGAGGCACTGAAGCTTTCTTT. The encoded protein is CAIDLYRGTEAFF. The chain carries TRBV7-9 and TRBJ1-1; D not resolved. Between the trimmed V and J ends, which lost 10 bases and 4 bases, there was a span of 16 bases. The CDR3 is 13 residues long. In germline, CDR1 is SEHNR, CDR2 FQNEAQ (reference sequence).

The CDR3 reads CAISEWGSKEKLFF. The CDR3 DNA sequence: TGTGCCATCAGTGAGTGGGGCAGTAAAGAAAAACTGTTTTTT. The chain combines TRBV10-3 with TRBJ1-4; maybe TRBD1 (5 bases). This CDR3 is 14 amino acids long. Trimming cost V 1 base and J 8 bases, with 11 bases left between them. CDR1 and CDR2 from the germline V gene are ENHRY and SYGVKD.

CDR3 amino acids: CASSAPRGGDLDQPQHF. The CDR3 nucleotides are TGTGCCAGCAGTGCACCTCGGGGGGGGGATCTGGATCAGCCCCAGCATTTT. V gene TRBV28 combines with J gene TRBJ1-5; weak D call: TRBD1 (5 bases). The CDR3 contains 17 residues. The germline V gene encodes CDR1 MDHEN and CDR2 SYDVKM. Trimming pared 5 bases from V and 5 bases from J, leaving 22 bases between.

The rearrangement links TRBV5-1 to TRBJ2-5, with no clear D. The CDR3 sequence is 13 residues long. V lost 2 bases, J lost 2 bases, and 7 bases lay in between. Germline CDR1 and CDR2: SGHRS and YFSETQ. The CDR3: CASSLGIQETQYF. The CDR3 DNA is TGCGCCAGCAGCTTAGGGATACAAGAGACCCAGTACTTC.

The V call is TRBV28, the J call TRBJ2-1; weak D call: TRBD1 (6 bases). The CDR3 spans 14 residues. Trimming left V 7 bases short and J 7 bases short, with 17 bases between. Looked up from germline, CDR1 is MDHEN and CDR2 is SYDVKM. CDR3 sequence reads: CASTIGTRGNEQFF. CDR3 nucleotide sequence: TGTGCCAGCACCATAGGAACGAGGGGGAATGAGCAGTTCTTC.

The chain employs TRBV10-2 and TRBJ1-2, with 7 bases aligning to TRBD1. This CDR3 is 16 amino acids long. Germline trimming cut 3 bases from V and 2 bases from J; bases unmatched to any gene: 9. The germline V gene has CDR1 WSHSY and CDR2 SAAADI. The CDR3 region is CASSEGKGRGNYGYTF. CDR3 nucleotide sequence: TGCGCCAGCAGTGAAGGTAAAGGCAGGGGGAACTATGGCTACACCTTC.

The CDR3 DNA reads TGTGCCAGCAGTAGACAGGGGGCCGTGGAGCAGCCCCAGCATTTT. Translated, it gives CASSRQGAVEQPQHF. The gene calls are TRBV6-5 and TRBJ1-5; 10 nucleotides match TRBD1. This CDR3 region has 15 residues. Losses at the gene ends were 5 bases for V and 7 bases for J; bases not matched to a gene: 8. CDR1 MNHEY and CDR2 SVGAGI come from the germline V gene.

The gene calls are TRBV7-2 and TRBJ1-1; D is uncertain. This CDR3 is built from 11 residues. The V end lost 5 bases, the J end lost 1 base, and 2 bases lay between the germline ends. Germline V gene data show CDR1 as SGHTA and CDR2 as FQGNSA. The CDR3 DNA sequence: TGTGCCAGCAGCGGGAACACTGAAGCTTTCTTT. This encodes CASSGNTEAFF.

The chain has TRBV20-1 and TRBJ1-2; perhaps TRBD1 as D (5 bases). This CDR3 is 11 amino acids long. CDR1 and CDR2 from the germline V gene are DFQATT and SNEGSKA (reference sequence). Trimming pared 5 bases from V and 6 bases from J, leaving 10 bases between. The CDR3 DNA follows: TGCAGTGCTGCCGGGACCAATGGCTACACCTTC. It translates to CSAAGTNGYTF.

The rearrangement links TRBV28 to TRBJ1-1; D remains ambiguous. This CDR3 has 12 amino acids. CDR1 is MDHEN, CDR2 SYDVKM, per germline. Trimming shortened V by 1 base and J by 4 bases, and 4 bases separated the two germline ends. This chain's CDR3 is CASSLFLTEAFF. The CDR3 DNA reads as TGTGCCAGCAGTTTATTTCTCACTGAAGCTTTCTTT. The full variable domain, with the rest looked up from reference TRBV28 and TRBJ1-1, is DVKVTQSSRYLVKRTGEKVFLECVQDMDHENMFWYRQDPGLGLRLIYFSYDVKMKEKGDIPEGYSVSREKKERFSLILESASTNQTSMYLCASSLFLTEAFFGQGTRLTVV.

This clone was observed a single time. The V and J genes are TRBV13 and TRBJ2-2; unclear D gene. The V and J ends lost 2 bases and 1 base respectively, with 11 bases between them. Germline CDR1 reads PRHDT; CDR2 reads FYEKMQ (reference sequence). The CDR3 sequence is 16 residues long. CDR3 sequence: CASSLSEQWNTGELFF. The CDR3, as DNA: TGTGCCAGCAGCTTATCTGAGCAGTGGAACACCGGGGAGCTGTTTTTT.

This rearrangement joins TRBV27 to TRBJ2-1, with D perhaps TRBD2 (7 bases). The CDR3 runs 15 residues. Trimming cost V 4 bases and J 3 bases, with 13 bases left between them. The germline V gene has CDR1 MNHEY and CDR2 SMNVEV (reference sequence). The CDR3 protein is CASSYRGGGYNEQFF. DNA of the CDR3: TGTGCCAGCAGTTATCGGGGAGGGGGCTACAATGAGCAGTTCTTC.

CDR3 in amino acids: CASSLSRDLFF. The CDR3 DNA reads TGTGCCAGCAGCTTATCGCGGGATCTGTTCTTC. The J gene is TRBJ2-1, the V gene TRBV11-1, with TRBD2 as a possible D gene (6 bases). V gave up 2 bases and J gave up 15 bases, with 11 bases separating them. Germline CDR1 is SGHAT and CDR2 is FQDESV (reference sequence). The CDR3 consists of 11 residues.

This chain joins TRBV6-5 and TRBJ2-1, with D possibly TRBD2 on 5 matching bases. The V gene's germline CDR1 is MNHEY and CDR2 SVGAGI. There are 15 residues in the CDR3. V was cut by 0 bases and J by 8 bases, with 14 bases left in between. CDR3 region: CASSYSRPEVDEQFF. CDR3 nucleotide sequence: TGTGCCAGCAGTTACTCGAGACCGGAGGTGGATGAGCAGTTCTTC.

The J gene is TRBJ2-3, the V gene TRBV6-2 or TRBV6-3, with 12 bases aligning to TRBD2. The CDR3 covers 17 residues. The junction had 11 bases not matched to a gene; V was cut back by 6 bases and J by 4 bases. Germline V gene sequence: CDR1 MNHEY, CDR2 SVGEGT. The CDR3 here is CASSRTGLAGGPDTQYF. In DNA, the CDR3 is TGTGCCAGCAGCCGAACTGGTCTAGCGGGAGGGCCAGATACGCAGTATTTT.

The rearrangement links TRBV29-1 to TRBJ1-1; 8 bases map to TRBD1. This CDR3 is 13 amino acids long. From germline, CDR1 is SQVTM and CDR2 ANQGSEA. The V and J ends lost 4 bases and 6 bases, in that order; junction bases with no gene match: 7. CDR3 sequence: CSVGTGRRAEAFF. The CDR3 nucleotides are TGCAGCGTTGGGACAGGGAGGCGAGCTGAAGCTTTCTTT.

This chain joins TRBV27 and TRBJ2-7; a possible D gene is TRBD1 (6 bases). Germline V gene sequence: CDR1 MNHEY, CDR2 SMNVEV (reference sequence). V gave up 2 bases and J gave up 4 bases, with 12 bases separating them. There are 14 residues in the CDR3. The CDR3 region is CASSLTGFVYEQYF. The CDR3 coding sequence is TGTGCCAGCAGTTTAACAGGGTTCGTTTACGAGCAGTACTTC.

The chain has TRBV9 and TRBJ1-1, with a weak D call TRBD1 (6 bases). Germline values: CDR1 SGDLS, CDR2 YYNGEE. This CDR3 region has 15 residues. The ends were cut back, 4 bases at V and 0 bases at J, with 13 bases in the middle. CDR3 sequence: CASSPQGSLNTEAFF. For the CDR3, the DNA is TGTGCCAGCAGCCCCCAGGGGTCGCTGAACACTGAAGCTTTCTTT. The full variable domain, rest sourced from reference TRBV9 and TRBJ1-1, is DSGVTQTPKHLITATGQRVTLRCSPRSGDLSVYWYQQSLDQGLQFLIQYYNGEERAKGNILERFSAQQFPDLHSELNLSSLELGDSALYFCASSPQGSLNTEAFFGQGTRLTVV.

This rearrangement joins TRBV15 to TRBJ1-5; 8 positions agree with TRBD1. Germline V lookup: CDR1 LNHNV, CDR2 YYDKDF (reference sequence). J lost 4 bases, V lost 6 bases, and 2 bases had no gene match. The CDR3 contains 13 residues. The CDR3 is CATRGQANQPQHF. For the CDR3, the DNA is TGTGCCACCAGGGGACAGGCGAATCAGCCCCAGCATTTT.